Shown below are 25 T cell receptor beta chains from a single sample sequenced in a study of tumor-infiltrating lymphocytes in localized non-small cell lung cancer. Using immunoSEQ multiplex PCR, the repertoire was profiled, and TCRdb retains in-frame clones only, with some absent. The table shows 5,500 to 8,500 clones, with just under 75% occurring only once. Sample: lung tumor tissue. Every receptor here comes from a human donor with non-small cell lung cancer.

The V and J genes are TRBV18 and TRBJ2-2, with a tentative D call TRBD1 (6 bases). The germline CDR1 and CDR2 sequences are KGHSH and LQKENI. The CDR3 covers 13 residues. Trimming removed 5 bases from V and 4 bases from J, with 8 bases in between. The CDR3 DNA reads as TGTGCCAGCTCAGGACAGTCCACCGGGGAGCTGTTTTTT. This sequence encodes CASSGQSTGELFF.

This chain uses TRBV15 with TRBJ2-3; 8 bases align to TRBD2. Germline-derived CDR1 and CDR2 are LNHNV and YYDKDF (reference sequence). The V segment lost 5 bases and the J segment 9 bases; nucleotides outside the gene matches: 13. The CDR3 contains 15 residues. In nucleotides, the CDR3 is TGTGCCACCAGCCCCGGCAGCGGGGGAAGGGGGACGCAGTATTTT. The encoded protein is CATSPGSGGRGTQYF.

The chain joins TRBV25-1 to TRBJ2-1; D is possibly TRBD1 (5 bases). V dropped 3 bases and J dropped 3 bases, with 9 bases sitting between them. This CDR3 is 14 amino acids long. Germline lookup yields CDR1 MGHDK and CDR2 SYGVNS. The CDR3 protein is CASSDRVGYNEQFF. CDR3 bases: TGTGCCAGCAGTGACAGGGTAGGCTACAATGAGCAGTTCTTC.

V gene TRBV9 combines with J gene TRBJ1-1; 8 nucleotides align to TRBD1. Trimming cost V 4 bases and J 11 bases; bases outside gene matches: 7. Germline loops: CDR1 SGDLS, CDR2 YYNGEE. CDR3 length: 12 amino acids. CDR3 nucleotides: TGTGCCAGCAGCCCGTCGGACAGGGCGGCTTTCTTT. This translates into CASSPSDRAAFF.

This clone was counted a single time. The V gene is TRBV6-5, the J gene TRBJ1-4, with 8 bases aligning to TRBD1. Germline V gene sequence: CDR1 MNHEY, CDR2 SVGAGI. V lost 6 bases to trimming and J lost 6 bases; unmatched junction nucleotides: 6. CDR3 length: 14 residues. CDR3 sequence: CASSAGGVHEKLFF. DNA of the CDR3: TGTGCCAGCAGCGCAGGGGGCGTACATGAAAAACTGTTTTTT.

By share, this clone ranks as medium-sized. The chain uses TRBV30 and TRBJ2-7, with D possibly TRBD1 on 5 matching bases. V was trimmed by 2 bases and J by 1 base, leaving 12 bases between them. CDR3 length: 14 amino acids. Germline CDR1 reads GTSNPN; CDR2 reads SVGIG (reference sequence). In nucleotides, the CDR3 is TGTGCCTGGAGTCTTGGGGCAGCGTCCTACGAGCAGTACTTC. This sequence encodes CAWSLGAASYEQYF.

This clone was picked up a small number of times. The CDR3 sequence: CSVKGSRRDEQFF. For the CDR3, the DNA is TGCAGCGTGAAAGGCTCCCGCAGGGATGAGCAGTTCTTC. The chain couples TRBV29-1 to TRBJ2-1, with TRBD1 as a possible D gene (5 bases). This CDR3 region has 13 residues. The V end was cut by 6 bases, the J end by 8 bases, with 17 bases between. The V gene's germline CDR1 is SQVTM and CDR2 ANQGSEA.

CDR3 sequence reads: CASSARGTGELFF. The CDR3 nucleotides are TGTGCCAGCAGCGCTCGGGGCACCGGGGAGCTGTTTTTT. J is TRBJ2-2 and V is TRBV16, with a possible D match to TRBD2 (5 bases). Germline V lookup: CDR1 KGHSY, CDR2 FQNENV. The germline V and J ends were trimmed by 5 bases and 4 bases, with 8 bases remaining between them. CDR3 length: 13 residues.

This sequence joins TRBV30 and TRBJ2-6; D gene unclear. This CDR3 is 15 amino acids long. V lost 0 bases and J 1 base, leaving 7 bases between the germline ends. CDR1 and CDR2 from the germline V gene are GTSNPN and SVGIG (reference sequence). CDR3 in amino acids: CAWSVAGSGANVLTF. DNA for the CDR3: TGTGCCTGGAGTGTAGCCGGGTCTGGGGCCAACGTCCTGACTTTC. The variable domain in full, with the rest retrieved from reference TRBV30 and TRBJ2-6, is SQTIHQWPATLVQPVGSPLSLECTVEGTSNPNLYWYRQAAGRGLQLLFYSVGIGQISSEVPQNLSASRPQDRQFILSSKKLLLSDSGFYLCAWSVAGSGANVLTFGAGSRLTVL.

This chain links TRBV29-1 with TRBJ1-2, with D unclear. Looked up from germline, CDR1 is SQVTM and CDR2 is ANQGSEA. V shed 5 bases and J shed 3 bases, with 10 bases lying between them. The CDR3 has 12 amino acids. The CDR3 coding sequence is TGCAGCGTTACTATTCAGGACTATGGCTACACCTTC. This translates into CSVTIQDYGYTF.

V gene TRBV30 combines with J gene TRBJ2-1; TRBD2 aligns across 13 bases. V was pared by 2 bases and J by 10 bases, with 11 bases of the junction left unmatched. The germline gives CDR1 GTSNPN, CDR2 SVGIG (reference sequence). This CDR3 is 16 amino acids long. The CDR3 loop reads CAWSPHRGLAGAEQFF. In nucleotides, the CDR3 is TGTGCCTGGAGTCCCCACCGCGGACTAGCGGGAGCAGAGCAGTTCTTC.

The V call is TRBV2, the J call TRBJ1-1, with 7 bases matching TRBD1. After removal of 7 bases from V and 12 bases from J, the junction contained 8 bases not matched to a gene. CDR3 length equals 11 residues. In germline, CDR1 is SNHLY, CDR2 FYNNEI. The CDR3: CASILGQWTFF. Here the CDR3 DNA reads TGTGCCAGCATATTGGGACAGTGGACTTTCTTT. The variable domain in full, completed from reference TRBV2 and TRBJ1-1, reads EPEVTQTPSHQVTQMGQEVILRCVPISNHLYFYWYRQILGQKVEFLVSFYNNEISEKSEIFDDQFSVERPDGSNFTLKIRSTKLEDSAMYFCASILGQWTFFGQGTRLTVV.

The chain has TRBV19 and TRBJ2-4, with 11 bases identical to TRBD2. The CDR3 extends over 16 amino acids. Germline assignment: CDR1 LNHDA and CDR2 SQIVND (reference sequence). The J segment lost 2 bases and the V segment lost 2 bases, leaving 2 bases of the junction unmatched. CDR3 DNA: TGTGCCAGTAGTATAACTAGCGGGAGACCCAAAAACATTCAGTACTTC. It translates to CASSITSGRPKNIQYF.

The chain links TRBV5-4 to TRBJ2-2; possibly TRBD1 or TRBD2 for D (5 bases each). Trimming shortened V by 5 bases and J by 4 bases, and 15 bases separated the two germline ends. The CDR3 covers 15 residues. Germline loops: CDR1 SGHNT, CDR2 YYREEE (reference sequence). DNA for the CDR3: TGTGCCAGCAGTGGGTCGGGACGGGGCACCGGGGAGCTGTTTTTT. Translating it yields CASSGSGRGTGELFF.

The rearrangement joins TRBV20-1 to TRBJ1-5; possible D gene TRBD1, 6 bases. The CDR3 totals 11 residues. The V and J ends lost 6 bases and 5 bases respectively, with 8 bases between them. Germline values: CDR1 DFQATT, CDR2 SNEGSKA (reference sequence). DNA for the CDR3: TGCAGTGCGGCAGGGGATCAGCCCCAGCATTTT. Its protein is CSAAGDQPQHF.

The J gene is TRBJ2-1, the V gene TRBV11-3, with no clear D. In germline, CDR1 is SGHNT, CDR2 YENEEA. This CDR3 is 13 amino acids long. The V end lost 5 bases, the J end lost 8 bases, and 13 bases lay between the germline ends. CDR3 sequence: CASSLWTMDEQFF. CDR3 DNA sequence: TGTGCCAGCAGCCTTTGGACGATGGATGAGCAGTTCTTC.

The chain has TRBV21-1 and TRBJ2-6; no check of the table's D call, TRBD2, against the DNA was made. TRBV21-1 is annotated as a pseudogene. The CDR3 is 17 residues long. CDR3 in amino acids: CASSKALGGSGANVLTF. CDR3 DNA: TGTGCCAGCAGCAAAGCGCTGGGAGGGTCTGGGGCCAACGTCCTGACTTTC.

The CDR3 DNA reads TGCGCCAGCAGCAATCATCTACCCTACGAGCAGTACTTC. It is translated as CASSNHLPYEQYF. V and J are TRBV5-1 and TRBJ2-7; no firm D call. The ends were cut back, 4 bases at V and 2 bases at J, with 10 bases in the middle. CDR3 length: 13 residues. Germline CDR1 SGHRS, CDR2 YFSETQ.

V usage is TRBV9 and J usage is TRBJ1-1; D is uncertain. V was clipped by 0 bases and J by 4 bases, with 13 bases between them. There are 15 residues in the CDR3. Germline V gene sequence: CDR1 SGDLS, CDR2 YYNGEE. CDR3 residues: CASSVVGDGRTEAFF. CDR3 DNA sequence: TGTGCCAGCAGCGTAGTAGGAGATGGGCGCACTGAAGCTTTCTTT.

The count of this clone is one. The V gene is TRBV30, the J gene TRBJ1-4; 7 bases agree with TRBD1. J gave up 13 bases and V 4 bases, and 9 bases lay outside the gene matches. Germline V gene sequence: CDR1 GTSNPN, CDR2 SVGIG (reference sequence). The CDR3 loop spans 12 amino acids. The CDR3 region has the DNA TGTGCCTGGATTCCGTCGACAGGGAGACTGTTTTTT. Translation: CAWIPSTGRLFF.

This rearrangement joins TRBV4-1 to TRBJ1-2; D is possibly TRBD1 (6 bases). This CDR3 is 16 amino acids long. Trimming pared 3 bases from V and 8 bases from J, leaving 22 bases between. Germline V gene sequence: CDR1 MGHRA, CDR2 YSYEKL. CDR3 in amino acids: CASSQAGTSTLGGYTF. CDR3 in DNA: TGCGCCAGCAGCCAGGCCGGGACATCAACTCTCGGAGGCTACACCTTC.

The rearrangement uses TRBV10-2 and TRBJ1-5; tentatively, D is TRBD1 (5 bases). This CDR3 region has 14 residues. V shed 4 bases and J shed 6 bases, with 13 bases lying between them. Germline CDR1 is WSHSY and CDR2 is SAAADI. CDR3 protein: CASSVVGVSQPQHF. Written as DNA, the CDR3 is TGCGCCAGCAGTGTAGTAGGGGTTAGTCAGCCCCAGCATTTT.

The chain combines TRBV11-2 with TRBJ1-4; weak D call: TRBD1 (6 bases). This CDR3 spans 15 amino acids. In germline, CDR1 is SGHAT, CDR2 FQNNGV. Trimming left V 3 bases short and J 6 bases short, with 14 bases between. This chain's CDR3 is CASSFTGREDEKLFF. The CDR3, as DNA: TGTGCCAGCAGCTTTACAGGGAGGGAGGATGAAAAACTGTTTTTT.

The V and J genes are TRBV14 and TRBJ2-7; D could derive from TRBD1 or TRBD2 (5 bases each). CDR1 and CDR2 from the germline V gene are SGHDN and FVKESK. This CDR3 region has 14 residues. Trimming took 1 base from V and 6 from J, leaving 13 bases between them. The CDR3: CASSQGGELAEQYF. Here the CDR3 DNA reads TGTGCCAGCAGCCAAGGAGGGGAACTGGCCGAGCAGTACTTC.

V is TRBV5-4 and J is TRBJ2-5; D is possibly TRBD2 (5 bases). The CDR3 extends over 14 amino acids. The V end lost 2 bases, the J end lost 2 bases, and 10 bases lay between the germline ends. Looked up from germline, CDR1 is SGHNT and CDR2 is YYREEE (reference sequence). The CDR3 nucleotides are TGTGCCAGCAGCTTAGGAGGCCTTCAAGAGACCCAGTACTTC. Its translation: CASSLGGLQETQYF.